This T cell receptor (beta chain) was captured by sequencing in a study of control samples from healthy donors and cancer patients. Clones were read by immunoSEQ multiplex PCR, and TCRdb kept only the in-frame ones, dropping some. The repertoire includes fewer than 70,000 clones, 94% of them detected once, and 4% sits in the top ten. This TCR came from a man aged 25 to 45 in good health. Sequencing input: blood.

This CDR3 reads CASSAGPTSTDTQYF. The CDR3 DNA sequence: TGTGCCAGCAGCGCAGGGCCGACTAGCACAGATACGCAGTATTTT. The chain carries TRBV9 and TRBJ2-3, with D perhaps TRBD1 (5 bases). V was clipped by 3 bases and J by 0 bases, with 11 bases between them. The CDR3 runs 15 residues. Germline CDR1 is SGDLS and CDR2 is YYNGEE. The full variable domain, rest sourced from reference TRBV9 and TRBJ2-3, is DSGVTQTPKHLITATGQRVTLRCSPRSGDLSVYWYQQSLDQGLQFLIQYYNGEERAKGNILERFSAQQFPDLHSELNLSSLELGDSALYFCASSAGPTSTDTQYFGPGTRLTVL.